Listed here are 21 T cell receptor beta chains from one sample, sequenced in a study of cytomegalovirus exposure and HLA in healthy donors. PCR primers comprised 60 Vbeta and 13 Jbeta primers. Clones were sequenced by immunoSEQ multiplex PCR, and TCRdb holds only the in-frame ones, with some missing. The sample holds approximately 150,000 clones, 65% to 80% seen once. The sequencing input was PBMCs. The receptors were sampled from a woman aged 40 to 50 in good health and CMV-seropositive.

The rearrangement uses TRBV5-4 and TRBJ2-3; the D is unclear. CDR3 size: 13 residues. Trimming pared 3 bases from V and 0 bases from J, leaving 5 bases between. From germline, CDR1 is SGHNT and CDR2 YYREEE (reference sequence). CDR3 nucleotide sequence: TGTGCCAGCAGCTCCAAAAGCACAGATACGCAGTATTTT. It translates to CASSSKSTDTQYF. Full variable domain (outside the CDR3, taken from reference TRBV5-4 and TRBJ2-3): ETGVTQSPTHLIKTRGQQVTLRCSSQSGHNTVSWYQQALGQGPQFIFQYYREEENGRGNFPPRFSGLQFPNYSSELNVNALELDDSALYLCASSSKSTDTQYFGPGTRLTVL.

The chain combines TRBV7-8 with TRBJ2-3; D is unclear. Per the germline V gene, CDR1 is SGHVS and CDR2 is FQNEAQ. The CDR3 sequence is 13 residues long. Trimming took off 4 bases at V and 6 bases at J, with 11 bases between the two ends. The CDR3 protein is CASSYRVTDTQYF. CDR3 bases: TGTGCCAGCAGCTATAGAGTTACTGATACGCAGTATTTT.

V gene TRBV19 combines with J gene TRBJ2-2; 8 bases fit TRBD1. Germline CDR1 and CDR2: LNHDA and SQIVND (reference sequence). The trim removed 5 bases at V and 6 bases at J, leaving 8 bases unmatched. The CDR3 loop spans 15 amino acids. In DNA, the CDR3 is TGTGCCAGTAGTGCCCGACAGGGGTCGGCCGGGGAGCTGTTTTTT. Its protein product is CASSARQGSAGELFF.

The genes are TRBV6-6 and TRBJ2-7, with TRBD2 identical over 8 bases. The V segment lost 2 bases and the J segment 3 bases; nucleotides outside the gene matches: 6. Germline CDR1 MNHNY, CDR2 SVGAGI (reference sequence). This CDR3 has 15 amino acids. The CDR3 region is CASSYPGGGSYEQYF. Written as DNA, the CDR3 is TGTGCCAGCAGTTACCCGGGGGGGGGAAGCTACGAGCAGTACTTC.

The CDR3 reads CASRDSVNTEAFF. CDR3 bases: TGTGCCAGTCGGGACAGCGTGAACACTGAAGCTTTCTTT. The genes are TRBV19 and TRBJ1-1; 7 nucleotides line up with TRBD1. The V gene's germline CDR1 is LNHDA and CDR2 SQIVND (reference sequence). The length of the CDR3 is 13 residues. V was pared by 8 bases and J by 0 bases, with 3 bases of the junction left unmatched.

The V and J genes are TRBV6-1 and TRBJ2-1; TRBD2 aligns across 8 bases. J was trimmed by 5 bases and V by 4 bases; bases with no gene match: 7. The CDR3 loop spans 15 amino acids. Germline loops: CDR1 MNHNS, CDR2 SASEGT. CDR3 in DNA: TGTGCCAGCAGTGTTGACCCGGGACTAGACAATGAGCAGTTCTTC. Residues: CASSVDPGLDNEQFF.

The J gene is TRBJ2-1, the V gene TRBV27, with 8 bases matching TRBD1. CDR3 length: 15 amino acids. Germline V gene data show CDR1 as MNHEY and CDR2 as SMNVEV (reference sequence). V shed 2 bases and J 3 bases; nucleotides not matched to a gene: 3. The CDR3 DNA reads TGTGCCAGCAGTTTACAGGGGGCCATCTACAATGAGCAGTTCTTC. It specifies CASSLQGAIYNEQFF.

A word on this clone: A junction boundary mismatches the germline segment, possibly from a read error. This rearrangement joins TRBV5-6 to TRBJ2-6; 12 positions agree with TRBD1. CDR1 and CDR2 (germline): SGHDT, YYEEEE. This CDR3 contains 17 residues. As DNA, the CDR3 is TGTGCCAGCAGCTTGAGGGGACAGGGGGCTGGGGCCAACGGCCTGACTTTC. It yields the protein CASSLRGQGAGANGLTF.

The chain links TRBV4-1 to TRBJ1-1; D call uncertain. Per germline, CDR1 MGHRA and CDR2 YSYEKL. The CDR3 runs 16 residues. V was cut by 1 base and J by 0 bases, with 12 bases left in between. CDR3 nucleotide sequence: TGCGCCAGCAGCCAAGTAGGAGGACGGATGAACACTGAAGCTTTCTTT. This sequence encodes CASSQVGGRMNTEAFF.

The rearrangement uses TRBV5-4 and TRBJ1-1; D is possibly TRBD1 (6 bases). Germline CDR1 is SGHNT and CDR2 is YYREEE (reference sequence). V dropped 4 bases and J dropped 6 bases, with 13 bases sitting between them. This CDR3 has 13 residues. The CDR3 is CASSGGGGAEAFF. In DNA form, the CDR3 reads TGTGCCAGCAGCGGCGGGGGCGGCGCTGAAGCTTTCTTT. Using reference TRBV5-4 and TRBJ1-1 for the parts outside the CDR3, the full variable domain is ETGVTQSPTHLIKTRGQQVTLRCSSQSGHNTVSWYQQALGQGPQFIFQYYREEENGRGNFPPRFSGLQFPNYSSELNVNALELDDSALYLCASSGGGGAEAFFGQGTRLTVV.

The chain couples TRBV4-1 to TRBJ2-4; 9 nucleotides line up with TRBD1. CDR1 and CDR2 (germline): MGHRA, YSYEKL. The ends lost 4 bases at V and 8 bases at J; junction bases unmatched: 9. The CDR3 has 15 amino acids. CDR3 coding DNA: TGCGCCAGCAGCCCCCGGGACAGGGAAGCACACATTCAGTACTTC. It specifies CASSPRDREAHIQYF.

The chain joins TRBV9 to TRBJ2-3, with no clear D. Germline loops: CDR1 SGDLS, CDR2 YYNGEE. The CDR3 has 14 residues. The V end lost 2 bases, the J end lost 4 bases, and 11 bases lay between the germline ends. The CDR3 region is CASSVGTAADTQYF. The CDR3 DNA is TGTGCCAGCAGCGTCGGTACAGCCGCAGATACGCAGTATTTT.

The chain couples TRBV5-8 to TRBJ1-2; 7 bases are a match to TRBD1. This CDR3 is built from 11 residues. In germline, CDR1 is SGHTS, CDR2 YDEGEE. Germline trimming cut 4 bases from V and 9 bases from J; bases unmatched to any gene: 3. The CDR3 sequence is CASSPTGSYTF. The CDR3 DNA is TGTGCCAGCAGCCCGACAGGGAGCTACACCTTC.

The chain has TRBV2 and TRBJ2-5, with 7 bases identical to TRBD1. V trimming: 6 bases; J trimming: 2 bases; junction bases outside the gene matches: 0. The germline gives CDR1 SNHLY, CDR2 FYNNEI. This CDR3 region has 12 residues. Written as DNA, the CDR3 is TGTGCCAGCAGGGGACAGCAAGAGACCCAGTACTTC. Translation gives CASRGQQETQYF.

The chain carries TRBV5-5 and TRBJ1-4; 12 nucleotides align to TRBD1. Germline assignment: CDR1 SGHKS and CDR2 YYEKEE (reference sequence). Losses at the gene ends were 4 bases for V and 7 bases for J; bases not matched to a gene: 8. This CDR3 spans 16 amino acids. Written as DNA, the CDR3 is TGTGCCAGCAGCGAGGGACAGGGGGCGAGACGTGAAAAACTGTTTTTT. Encoded protein: CASSEGQGARREKLFF.

This clone appeared a single time. The chain has TRBV19 and TRBJ2-2; TRBD1 aligns across 7 bases. CDR1 and CDR2 (germline): LNHDA, SQIVND (reference sequence). The CDR3 runs to 15 residues. Trimming removed 7 bases from V and 1 base from J; junction bases left unmatched: 6. The CDR3 DNA is TGTGCCAGTAACTTATGGACAGGGAACACCGGGGAGCTGTTTTTT. Amino acid sequence: CASNLWTGNTGELFF.

The chain joins TRBV7-9 to TRBJ2-5; weak D call: TRBD2 (7 bases). The J call may be mistaken, given a closer DNA end match to TRBJ2-7. CDR3 size: 15 residues. Germline V gives CDR1 SEHNR, CDR2 FQNEAQ (reference sequence). This CDR3 reads CASSLRGEGIHEQYF. CDR3 bases: TGTGCCAGCAGCTTAAGGGGGGAGGGTATCCACGAGCAGTACTTC.

The V and J genes are TRBV15 and TRBJ2-3; TRBD2 is a possible D gene (6 bases). This CDR3 spans 17 amino acids. Trimming stripped 1 base from V and 1 base from J, with 15 bases between. CDR1 LNHNV and CDR2 YYDKDF come from the germline V gene (reference sequence). The CDR3 loop reads CATSRGRGTDRTDTQYF. CDR3 DNA sequence: TGTGCCACCAGCAGAGGACGCGGGACGGACCGCACAGATACGCAGTATTTT. Complete variable domain (other parts from reference TRBV15 and TRBJ2-3): DAMVIQNPRYQVTQFGKPVTLSCSQTLNHNVMYWYQQKSSQAPKLLFHYYDKDFNNEADTPDNFQSRRPNTSFCFLDIRSPGLGDTAMYLCATSRGRGTDRTDTQYFGPGTRLTVL.

This chain links TRBV5-4 with TRBJ2-3, with a possible D match to TRBD1 (5 bases). This CDR3 is 13 amino acids long. Germline-derived CDR1 and CDR2 are SGHNT and YYREEE (reference sequence). Trimming pared 4 bases from V and 1 base from J, leaving 7 bases between. Written as DNA, the CDR3 is TGTGCCAGCAGCCCACAGGGCACAGATACGCAGTATTTT. Translated: CASSPQGTDTQYF.

The chain employs TRBV6-6 and TRBJ2-1; the match to TRBD2 covers 14 bases. The CDR3 totals 14 residues. With V trimmed by 8 bases and J by 9 bases, 6 bases remained unmatched. Germline CDR1 and CDR2: MNHNY and SVGAGI (reference sequence). The CDR3 coding sequence is TGTGCCAGCCGACTAGCGGGGGGGCAAATTGAGCAGTTCTTC. As protein: CASRLAGGQIEQFF.

About this clone: One end of the junction does not line up with germline, which may come from a read error. The chain employs TRBV5-1 and TRBJ2-6; 7 bases fit TRBD1. The germline CDR1 and CDR2 sequences are SGHRS and YFSETQ. This CDR3 contains 15 residues. The CDR3 sequence: CASSWTGSGANGLTF. CDR3 nucleotides: TGCGCCAGCAGCTGGACAGGTAGTGGGGCCAACGGCCTGACTTTC.